A single T cell receptor beta chain is shown here with its context. In the authors' methods: Scientists estimated how many nucleated cells there were by amplifying reference gene primers. Profiling relied on immunoSEQ multiplex PCR, and the TCRdb table lists in-frame clones only, not all of them. V, J and clone size were drawn from that table, and D and trimming were deduced from the DNA. The sample lists about 120,000 clones, 85% seen once, with 3.9% in the top ten. This record comes from a study of blood T cell repertoires in COVID-19. At the level of the study: The United States, Italy and Spain were the sources of the acute and convalescent COVID-19 samples. The cDNA or gDNA used as material had been derived from T cells, B-cell-depleted T cells, or PBMCs.

V trimming: 0 bases; J trimming: 9 bases; junction bases outside the gene matches: 5. This CDR3 contains 14 residues. In germline, CDR1 is MGHRA, CDR2 YSYEKL. The TCR originated in a man aged 60 to 69 with acute or convalescent COVID-19. V is TRBV4-1 and J is TRBJ2-3, with 8 positions matching TRBD2. The sample consisted of peripheral blood. The CDR3 nucleotides read TGCGCCAGCAGCCAAGATCCAGCTAGCGGGACGCAGTATTTT. Translated, it gives CASSQDPASGTQYF.